This T cell receptor (beta chain) was identified in a study of cytomegalovirus exposure and HLA in healthy donors. The V and J ends lost 9 bases and 3 bases, in that order; junction bases with no gene match: 5. The CDR3 extends over 14 amino acids. Germline V gives CDR1 MGHDK, CDR2 SYGVNS. Amplification used 60 Vbeta primers and 13 Jbeta primers. TCRdb's table, derived via immunoSEQ multiplex PCR, lists solely in-frame clones and lacks some. The table includes some 40,000 clones, about two thirds detected once. This clone was counted once. Its antigen is undetermined. Study findings and constraints: Later work showed greater clonal expansion in HLA-associated TCR beta chains than in equally common others.

The chain carries TRBV25-1 and TRBJ2-1, with TRBD2 matching over 10 bases. Sequencing used PBMCs. The TCR comes from a man between 60 and 75 years old in good health and CMV-seropositive. The CDR3 nucleotides are TGTGCCAGTGCAGCTAGCGGGAGCTACAATGAGCAGTTCTTC. Its protein is CASAASGSYNEQFF.